This TCR beta chain was found in a study of shared T cell receptors in the human thymus. CDR1 and CDR2 (germline): LGHNA, YSLEER. Trimming took off 3 bases at V and 0 bases at J, with 22 bases between the two ends. CDR3 length: 19 residues. TCRdb keeps only in-frame clones here, not all; method: immunoSEQ multiplex PCR. This sample yields roughly 500,000 clones, of which about 84% are seen a single time; around 0.013% belongs to the top ten. This sample also appeared in a second study, on human thymus T cells. That report notes: Corrective surgery for congenital heart defects was being performed on the healthy Finnish infants who were the donors. Resections from corrective heart surgery provided thymus tissue.

Sequencing was performed on thymocytes. This receptor was taken from a boy in the first two years of life with a congenital heart defect. The V gene is TRBV4-3, the J gene TRBJ2-3; tentatively, D is TRBD1 (5 bases). CDR3 amino acids: CASSQGIFRVRPSTDTQYF. In DNA, the CDR3 is TGCGCCAGCAGCCAGGGGATCTTCAGGGTGCGACCTAGCACAGATACGCAGTATTTT.